Below, 22 T cell receptor beta chains from the same sample are listed, as sequenced in a study of memory CD4+ T cells and cytomegalovirus serostatus. The sort gate was single viable CD3+CD4+CD8-CD45RO+ cells for memory CD4+ T cells. Sequencing was performed with immunoSEQ multiplex PCR; in TCRdb, only in-frame clones are kept and a portion is missing. The sample includes 75,000 to 90,000 clones, over 80% seen only once; the top ten take around 0.78%. The source material was memory CD4+ T cells from blood. The receptors come from an adult in good health and CMV-seronegative.

This chain uses TRBV7-2 with TRBJ2-7, with 7 bases fitting TRBD1. Germline assignment: CDR1 SGHTA and CDR2 FQGNSA. The V gene end was trimmed by 4 bases and the J gene end by 1 base; junction bases not matched to a gene: 7. This CDR3 contains 15 residues. CDR3: CASSSLQTGSYEQYF. CDR3 bases: TGTGCCAGCAGCTCCCTCCAGACAGGGTCCTACGAGCAGTACTTC. Using reference TRBV7-2 and TRBJ2-7 for the parts outside the CDR3, the full variable domain is GAGVSQSPSNKVTEKGKDVELRCDPISGHTALYWYRQSLGQGLEFLIYFQGNSAPDKSGLPSDRFSAERTGGSVSTLTIQRTQQEDSAVYLCASSSLQTGSYEQYFGPGTRLTVT.

The chain joins TRBV6-5 to TRBJ1-1; D unclear. The germline V gene encodes CDR1 MNHEY and CDR2 SVGAGI. V lost 4 bases and J lost 1, with 7 bases in between. There are 13 residues in the CDR3. The CDR3 is CASSFSWNTEAFF. The CDR3 DNA sequence: TGTGCCAGCAGTTTCTCCTGGAACACTGAAGCTTTCTTT.

V gene TRBV5-4 combines with J gene TRBJ1-1; the D is unclear. The CDR3 extends over 13 amino acids. Germline V gene lookup returns CDR1 SGHNT and CDR2 YYREEE (reference sequence). V shed 4 bases and J shed 1 base, with 8 bases lying between them. CDR3 DNA: TGTGCCAGCAGCGTAGACAAGAACACTGAAGCTTTCTTT. Translated: CASSVDKNTEAFF.

The chain employs TRBV5-1 and TRBJ2-7, with 7 bases that match TRBD2. CDR3 size: 13 residues. CDR1 is SGHRS, CDR2 YFSETQ, per germline. Trimming removed 4 bases from V and 9 bases from J; junction bases left unmatched: 10. This CDR3 is CASSPAGVSVQYF. In DNA, the CDR3 is TGCGCCAGCAGCCCGGCGGGGGTTTCGGTGCAGTACTTC. The whole variable domain, remainder taken from reference TRBV5-1 and TRBJ2-7, is KAGVTQTPRYLIKTRGQQVTLSCSPISGHRSVSWYQQTPGQGLQFLFEYFSETQRNKGNFPGRFSGRQFSNSRSEMNVSTLELGDSALYLCASSPAGVSVQYFGPGTRLTVT.

This sequence joins TRBV7-2 and TRBJ2-7, with D perhaps matching TRBD1 (6 bases). V was clipped by 5 bases and J by 9 bases, with 26 bases between them. Germline V gives CDR1 SGHTA, CDR2 FQGNSA. This CDR3 has 16 amino acids. For the CDR3, the DNA is TGTGCCAGCAGCGTCTCGACAGGCACTTTGGGTTGGGGGCAGTACTTC. This sequence encodes CASSVSTGTLGWGQYF.

The DNA for the CDR3 is TGTGCCAGCAGTTCGTCACCCAACGGAGTCGAGCAGTACTTC. This codes for CASSSSPNGVEQYF. The V gene is TRBV6-6, the J gene TRBJ2-7; D call uncertain. The CDR3 loop spans 14 amino acids. The ends were cut back, 4 bases at V and 6 bases at J, with 16 bases in the middle. Per germline, CDR1 MNHNY and CDR2 SVGAGI (reference sequence).

This chain joins TRBV7-9 and TRBJ2-3, with D perhaps TRBD2 (5 bases). V shed 4 bases and J shed 4 bases, with 18 bases lying between them. The CDR3 is made up of 16 amino acids. CDR1 and CDR2 from the germline V gene are SEHNR and FQNEAQ (reference sequence). The CDR3: CASSSGLFTTPDTQYF. The CDR3 DNA reads as TGTGCCAGCAGCTCCGGACTCTTCACCACCCCAGATACGCAGTATTTT.

This clone was recorded a few times. This sequence joins TRBV19 and TRBJ1-5; possibly TRBD1 for D (5 bases). Germline-derived CDR1 and CDR2 are LNHDA and SQIVND (reference sequence). This CDR3 spans 16 amino acids. The germline V and J ends were trimmed by 8 bases and 2 bases, with 19 bases remaining between them. This chain's CDR3 is CASSSHPMGGNQPQHF. The DNA of the CDR3 is TGTGCCAGTTCCTCTCATCCCATGGGGGGCAATCAGCCCCAGCATTTT.

This chain links TRBV5-6 with TRBJ1-2; perhaps TRBD1 as D (5 bases). The germline V gene has CDR1 SGHDT and CDR2 YYEEEE. This CDR3 comprises 12 residues. V was pared by 2 bases and J by 7 bases, with 9 bases between. CDR3 nucleotides: TGTGCCAGCAGCTTTTCAGGGCCTGGCTACACCTTC. It yields the protein CASSFSGPGYTF. Combining the CDR3 with reference TRBV5-6 and TRBJ1-2 gives the whole variable domain DAGVTQSPTHLIKTRGQQVTLRCSPKSGHDTVSWYQQALGQGPQFIFQYYEEEERQRGNFPDRFSGHQFPNYSSELNVNALLLGDSALYLCASSFSGPGYTFGSGTRLTVV.

This clone has just a few counts. Other DNA sequences in the same sample also yield this CDR3. The rearrangement uses TRBV5-6 and TRBJ1-3; D remains unclear. The V end was cut by 4 bases, the J end by 0 bases, with 11 bases between. The CDR3 is 15 amino acids. Germline V gives CDR1 SGHDT, CDR2 YYEEEE. Here the CDR3 DNA reads TGTGCCAGCAGCCCAACACTCAGCTCTGGAAACACCATATATTTT. Amino acids: CASSPTLSSGNTIYF. Full variable domain (rest looked up from reference TRBV5-6 and TRBJ1-3): DAGVTQSPTHLIKTRGQQVTLRCSPKSGHDTVSWYQQALGQGPQFIFQYYEEEERQRGNFPDRFSGHQFPNYSSELNVNALLLGDSALYLCASSPTLSSGNTIYFGEGSWLTVV.

The V and J genes are TRBV7-9 and TRBJ1-1, with D hard to call. Trimming left V 3 bases short and J 1 base short, with 12 bases between. The CDR3 has 15 amino acids. Germline CDR1 SEHNR, CDR2 FQNEAQ (reference sequence). This CDR3 reads CASSLVTRTNTEAFF. The CDR3 DNA reads TGTGCCAGCAGCTTGGTTACGAGAACGAACACTGAAGCTTTCTTT.

The genes are TRBV25-1 and TRBJ2-3; 9 bases match TRBD1. This CDR3 contains 16 residues. V lost 4 bases, J lost 3 bases, and 8 bases stayed unmatched. Germline CDR1 and CDR2: MGHDK and SYGVNS. In nucleotides, the CDR3 is TGTGCCAGCAGTGCACCACAGACAGGGGGTACAGATACGCAGTATTTT. As protein: CASSAPQTGGTDTQYF.

J is TRBJ2-3 and V is TRBV7-9; 8 nucleotides line up with TRBD2. The ends lost 3 bases at V and 3 bases at J; junction bases unmatched: 5. The V gene's germline CDR1 is SEHNR and CDR2 FQNEAQ (reference sequence). This CDR3 is built from 15 residues. The CDR3 is CASSFTSGLTDTQYF. For the CDR3, the DNA is TGTGCCAGCAGCTTCACTAGCGGCCTAACAGATACGCAGTATTTT.

The V call is TRBV10-3, the J call TRBJ2-3; 12 bases fit TRBD2. This CDR3 region has 15 residues. V lost 8 bases and J lost 6; bases outside the gene matches: 9. Germline values: CDR1 ENHRY, CDR2 SYGVKD. Here the CDR3 DNA reads TGTGCCATCGGAGGGACTAGCGGGTTCGACGATACGCAGTATTTT. Translating gives CAIGGTSGFDDTQYF.

This clone showed up just a few times. The chain is built from TRBV12-5 and TRBJ1-1; no firm D call. Germline lookup yields CDR1 LGHNT and CDR2 FRNRAP. This CDR3 is 13 amino acids long. V dropped 4 bases and J dropped 3 bases, with 9 bases sitting between them. The CDR3 region is CASGYTEHTEAFF. The CDR3 coding sequence is TGTGCTAGTGGTTATACGGAGCACACTGAAGCTTTCTTT.

The CDR3: CASSLGGEKGYTF. The CDR3 coding sequence is TGTGCCAGCAGCTTGGGCGGGGAAAAAGGCTACACCTTC. The chain links TRBV5-4 to TRBJ1-2; D is undetermined. CDR1 and CDR2 (germline): SGHNT, YYREEE (reference sequence). Between the trimmed V and J ends, which lost 0 bases and 8 bases, there was a span of 11 bases. The CDR3 sequence is 13 residues long. The whole variable domain, filled in from reference TRBV5-4 and TRBJ1-2, reads ETGVTQSPTHLIKTRGQQVTLRCSSQSGHNTVSWYQQALGQGPQFIFQYYREEENGRGNFPPRFSGLQFPNYSSELNVNALELDDSALYLCASSLGGEKGYTFGSGTRLTVV.

CDR3 DNA sequence: TGCGCCAGCAGCTTCTCGGCAGGAACCATGAACACTGAAGCTTTCTTT. This encodes CASSFSAGTMNTEAFF. V gene TRBV5-1 combines with J gene TRBJ1-1, with D uncertain. Trimming left V 2 bases short and J 0 bases short, with 14 bases between. Germline V gene lookup returns CDR1 SGHRS and CDR2 YFSETQ. The length of the CDR3 is 16 residues.

The chain uses TRBV7-3 and TRBJ2-2, with TRBD1 identical over 8 bases. The trim removed 5 bases at V and 4 bases at J, leaving 9 bases unmatched. The CDR3 spans 16 residues. CDR1 is SGHTA and CDR2 is FQGTGA in the germline V gene. This CDR3 reads CASSPRTGSGTGELFF. For the CDR3, the DNA is TGTGCCAGCAGCCCTCGGACAGGGAGCGGCACCGGGGAGCTGTTTTTT.

The CDR3 coding sequence is TGTGCCAGCAGCTTAGCTGGGACAGTAAATTACGAGCAGTACTTC. Protein product: CASSLAGTVNYEQYF. The chain joins TRBV11-2 to TRBJ2-7, with 7 bases lining up with TRBD1. Trimming removed 1 base from V and 4 bases from J; junction bases left unmatched: 7. The CDR3 runs 15 residues. The germline V gene encodes CDR1 SGHAT and CDR2 FQNNGV.

The rearrangement links TRBV5-1 to TRBJ1-4; unclear D gene. Between the trimmed V and J ends, which lost 4 bases and 3 bases, there was a span of 13 bases. The length of the CDR3 is 15 residues. CDR1 and CDR2 (germline): SGHRS, YFSETQ. As DNA, the CDR3 is TGCGCCAGCAGCCCCCAGCTCGGTCCTAATGAAAAACTGTTTTTT. This translates into CASSPQLGPNEKLFF.

This clone has only one observation. The J gene is TRBJ2-5, the V gene TRBV29-1, with TRBD1 identical over 9 bases. CDR3 size: 12 residues. Trimming at V came to 4 bases and at J to 5 bases, leaving 2 bases not matched to a gene. Germline V CDR1 and CDR2: SQVTM, ANQGSEA. This CDR3 reads CSVVGTGETQYF. DNA of the CDR3: TGCAGCGTTGTGGGGACAGGGGAGACCCAGTACTTC.

The chain links TRBV6-5 to TRBJ1-5; TRBD1 is a possible D gene (6 bases). Trimming took off 2 bases at V and 10 bases at J, with 12 bases between the two ends. CDR1 and CDR2 from the germline V gene are MNHEY and SVGAGI. This CDR3 spans 13 amino acids. The CDR3 bases are TGTGCCAGCAGTTACGGCCAGGGGCGACCCCAGCATTTT. Translation gives CASSYGQGRPQHF.